This T cell receptor beta chain was captured in a study of T-cell reconstitution after alpha-beta-depleted transplantation in children. Study-wide points: At day 60, the high TCRbeta diversity found in some patients originated from recipient T cells and thymic progenitors that had survived. One year post-transplant, T-cell counts and diversity were largely derived from T cells produced anew.

Using unique molecular identifiers, the investigators prepared the TCRbeta library. Using its own MiXCR run on the PCR reads, TCRdb lists one record per CDR3 protein. The sample yields hundreds of thousands of distinct CDR3 sequences, 20% to 30% seen once. Of note for this clonotype: Its antigen remains unidentified.

This receptor was obtained from a female patient aged 2 to 10 who had a stem cell transplant for congenital amegakaryocytic thrombocytopenia, so the T cells may come from the graft donor. This specimen consisted of PBMCs, mostly from graft donor cells, obtained 360 days after TCRalphabeta/CD19-depleted stem cell transplant.

CDR3: CSVVQGPDTQYF. In nucleotides, the CDR3 is TGCAGCGTTGTCCAGGGGCCAGATACGCAGTATTTT. J is TRBJ2-3 and V is TRBV29-1; D possibly corresponds to TRBD1 (6 bases). Trimming took off 4 bases at V and 4 bases at J, with 9 bases between the two ends. CDR1 and CDR2 from the germline V gene are SQVTM and ANQGSEA. The CDR3 runs 12 residues.